The 30 T cell receptor beta chains listed next were all sequenced from one sample in a study of radiotherapy plus CTLA-4 blockade in lung cancer. This table comes from immunoSEQ multiplex PCR, and its TCRdb copy is limited to in-frame clones, with some not included. The sample has 50,000 to 65,000 clones, around 79% seen once; the top ten hold 7.5% to 9.5%. The sample here was peripheral blood, taken from a patient treated with radiotherapy plus ipilimumab. Receptors were obtained from a human donor with non-small cell lung cancer who had a complete response to radiotherapy plus ipilimumab.

The chain couples TRBV11-3 to TRBJ2-1; weak D call: TRBD2 (5 bases). Germline values: CDR1 SGHNT, CDR2 YENEEA. This CDR3 is built from 13 residues. V was cut by 5 bases and J by 7 bases, with 12 bases left in between. The CDR3 protein is CASSLWPGNEQFF. Written as DNA, the CDR3 is TGTGCCAGCAGCCTTTGGCCGGGAAATGAGCAGTTCTTC.

The chain joins TRBV18 to TRBJ2-1; 14 bases line up with TRBD2. The CDR3 covers 14 residues. V shed 6 bases and J 10 bases; nucleotides not matched to a gene: 5. CDR1 is KGHSH and CDR2 is LQKENI in the germline V gene. The CDR3 DNA is TGTGCCAGCTCCCCGGGACTAGCGGGAGAAGAGCAGTTCTTC. Amino acid sequence: CASSPGLAGEEQFF.

This chain connects TRBV28 to TRBJ1-1, with a weak D call TRBD1 (5 bases). Germline V gene data show CDR1 as MDHEN and CDR2 as SYDVKM. V was clipped by 6 bases and J by 10 bases, with 12 bases between them. This CDR3 comprises 11 residues. CDR3 region: CASRSGWLAFF. The CDR3 DNA follows: TGTGCCAGCAGATCAGGGTGGTTAGCTTTCTTT.

This chain connects TRBV4-2 to TRBJ2-1; TRBD1 matches 8 bases. The CDR3 length is 15 residues. Per germline, CDR1 LGHNA and CDR2 YNFKEQ. V gave up 3 bases and J gave up 3 bases; unmatched junction bases: 4. This CDR3 reads CASSHPDRGYNEQFF. In nucleotides, the CDR3 is TGTGCCAGCAGCCACCCCGACAGGGGCTACAATGAGCAGTTCTTC.

The V gene is TRBV6-6, the J gene TRBJ2-1; 14 bases line up with TRBD2. CDR1 is MNHNY and CDR2 is SVGAGI in the germline V gene (reference sequence). The CDR3 length is 15 residues. V dropped 5 bases and J dropped 7; count of bases not matched to a gene: 4. The CDR3 bases are TGTGCCAGCAGTACGGGACTAGCGGGAGTGAATGAGCAGTTCTTC. It is translated as CASSTGLAGVNEQFF.

By share of the sample, this clone is medium-sized. This chain joins TRBV10-1 and TRBJ1-2, with TRBD1 as a possible D gene (6 bases). V lost 8 bases to trimming and J lost 7 bases, with 17 bases between them. CDR1 is WNHNN and CDR2 is SYGVQD in the germline V gene (reference sequence). This CDR3 contains 13 residues. CDR3 in amino acids: CASAGDRNGGYTF. The DNA of the CDR3 is TGCGCCAGCGCCGGAGACAGGAATGGTGGCTACACCTTC.

In its sample, this clone was seen once. The chain uses TRBV5-1 and TRBJ2-3; 9 bases line up with TRBD2. Germline V lookup: CDR1 SGHRS, CDR2 YFSETQ. The V and J ends lost 2 bases and 1 base, in that order; junction bases with no gene match: 8. The CDR3 has 17 amino acids. Written as DNA, the CDR3 is TGCGCCAGCAGCTTAACCCCGGAGCGGGGGGGCACAGATACGCAGTATTTT. Amino acids: CASSLTPERGGTDTQYF. The full variable domain, its missing parts supplied by reference TRBV5-1 and TRBJ2-3, is KAGVTQTPRYLIKTRGQQVTLSCSPISGHRSVSWYQQTPGQGLQFLFEYFSETQRNKGNFPGRFSGRQFSNSRSEMNVSTLELGDSALYLCASSLTPERGGTDTQYFGPGTRLTVL.

The chain recombines TRBV5-6 with TRBJ1-6, with TRBD1 identical over 10 bases. The CDR3 runs 15 residues. The V gene's germline CDR1 is SGHDT and CDR2 YYEEEE. J was trimmed by 4 bases and V by 3 bases; bases with no gene match: 1. The CDR3 DNA reads TGTGCCAGCAGCTCGGGACAGGGGTATAATTCACCCCTCCACTTT. It yields the protein CASSSGQGYNSPLHF. The entire variable domain, with the rest obtained from reference TRBV5-6 and TRBJ1-6, is as follows: DAGVTQSPTHLIKTRGQQVTLRCSPKSGHDTVSWYQQALGQGPQFIFQYYEEEERQRGNFPDRFSGHQFPNYSSELNVNALLLGDSALYLCASSSGQGYNSPLHFGNGTRLTVT.

J is TRBJ2-1 and V is TRBV9; D not certain. The germline CDR1 and CDR2 sequences are SGDLS and YYNGEE. There are 16 residues in the CDR3. The germline V and J ends were trimmed by 4 bases and 3 bases, with 17 bases remaining between them. The CDR3 region has the DNA TGTGCCAGCAGCCCCCGGGTTTTTCAAAACTACAATGAGCAGTTCTTC. Protein: CASSPRVFQNYNEQFF.

This chain connects TRBV27 to TRBJ1-6; D remains ambiguous. V was shortened by 1 base and J by 5 bases, with 6 bases between the two germline ends. Germline V gene data show CDR1 as MNHEY and CDR2 as SMNVEV (reference sequence). This CDR3 comprises 14 residues. CDR3 protein: CASSLYRNNSPLHF. The CDR3 DNA follows: TGTGCCAGCAGTTTATACAGAAATAATTCACCCCTCCACTTT.

The CDR3 DNA is TGTGCCAGCAGTTTATCTAATCGTAAATATGGCTACACCTTC. Translating it yields CASSLSNRKYGYTF. The chain uses TRBV27 and TRBJ1-2; no definite D call. Germline V CDR1 and CDR2: MNHEY, SMNVEV (reference sequence). The V end lost 0 bases, the J end lost 5 bases, and 10 bases lay between the germline ends. This CDR3 comprises 14 residues.

This CDR3 is CATTRAAGVVGELFF. CDR3 DNA sequence: TGTGCCACCACCAGAGCAGCGGGGGTGGTGGGGGAGCTGTTTTTT. V usage is TRBV19 and J usage is TRBJ2-2, with 8 bases identical to TRBD2. Germline CDR1 reads LNHDA; CDR2 reads SQIVND (reference sequence). There are 15 residues in the CDR3. Trimming cost V 10 bases and J 8 bases; bases outside gene matches: 15.

J is TRBJ1-2 and V is TRBV7-2, with D perhaps matching TRBD1 (5 bases). The V gene's germline CDR1 is SGHTA and CDR2 FQGNSA. This CDR3 spans 13 amino acids. V gave up 2 bases and J gave up 4 bases, with 8 bases separating them. This CDR3 reads CASSLSRVYGYTF. CDR3 in DNA: TGTGCCAGCAGCTTAAGCAGGGTCTATGGCTACACCTTC. Combining the CDR3 with reference TRBV7-2 and TRBJ1-2 gives the whole variable domain GAGVSQSPSNKVTEKGKDVELRCDPISGHTALYWYRQSLGQGLEFLIYFQGNSAPDKSGLPSDRFSAERTGGSVSTLTIQRTQQEDSAVYLCASSLSRVYGYTFGSGTRLTVV.

The chain is built from TRBV10-2 and TRBJ1-5, with 7 positions matching TRBD1. V dropped 7 bases and J dropped 0; count of bases not matched to a gene: 6. The V gene's germline CDR1 is WSHSY and CDR2 SAAADI. The CDR3 extends over 15 amino acids. In nucleotides, the CDR3 is TGCGCCAGCAACCGGGACAGTAATAGCAATCAGCCCCAGCATTTT. It specifies CASNRDSNSNQPQHF.

This clone was counted only a few times. The chain recombines TRBV9 with TRBJ2-2; a weak D match, TRBD2 (6 bases). This CDR3 is built from 16 residues. V shed 3 bases and J shed 8 bases, with 20 bases lying between them. Germline loops: CDR1 SGDLS, CDR2 YYNGEE. The CDR3 DNA reads TGTGCCAGCAGCGGCGGACTAACAACCCTTCGGGGGGAGCTGTTTTTT. Translating it yields CASSGGLTTLRGELFF.

The chain recombines TRBV7-9 with TRBJ2-5, with D possibly being TRBD2 (5 bases). Matching the DNA end better, TRBJ2-7 makes the J call doubtful. The CDR3 length is 13 residues. Germline CDR1 SEHNR, CDR2 FQNEAQ (reference sequence). Here the CDR3 DNA reads TGTGCCAGCAGCCTCCGGGCGGGCTACGAGCAGTACTTC. It codes for CASSLRAGYEQYF.

This chain joins TRBV11-3 and TRBJ2-7; the D gene is possibly TRBD1 (5 bases). The CDR3 has 15 residues. The ends were cut back, 3 bases at V and 5 bases at J, with 17 bases in the middle. Germline values: CDR1 SGHNT, CDR2 YENEEA. CDR3 loop: CASSFRQRRRNEQYV. The CDR3 region has the DNA TGTGCCAGCAGCTTTCGACAGCGAAGAAGGAACGAGCAGTACGTC.

The V call is TRBV4-1, the J call TRBJ1-1; no reliable D call. Trimming removed 1 base from V and 4 bases from J, with 16 bases in between. CDR1 is MGHRA and CDR2 is YSYEKL in the germline V gene. This CDR3 has 16 residues. The CDR3 DNA follows: TGCGCCAGCAGCCAAGTTTATGACGCCGCGGGCACTGAAGCTTTCTTT. Translated, it gives CASSQVYDAAGTEAFF.

The chain joins TRBV29-1 to TRBJ2-3; 12 bases align to TRBD2. Losses at the gene ends were 4 bases for V and 4 bases for J; bases not matched to a gene: 9. The length of the CDR3 is 16 residues. Per the germline V gene, CDR1 is SQVTM and CDR2 is ANQGSEA. The CDR3 protein is CSVVPSGGAWADTQYF. CDR3 nucleotide sequence: TGCAGCGTTGTTCCTAGCGGGGGGGCCTGGGCAGATACGCAGTATTTT.

The chain joins TRBV29-1 to TRBJ1-3; TRBD1 agrees at 7 bases. The CDR3 is 14 amino acids. Germline CDR1 is SQVTM and CDR2 is ANQGSEA. The trim removed 7 bases at V and 0 bases at J, leaving 6 bases unmatched. The CDR3 sequence: CSAADRPSGNTIYF. The CDR3, as DNA: TGCAGCGCAGCGGACAGGCCCTCTGGAAACACCATATATTTT.

The chain employs TRBV6-5 and TRBJ1-5; D unclear. V was trimmed by 4 bases and J by 7 bases, leaving 14 bases between them. The CDR3 has 14 residues. Germline V lookup: CDR1 MNHEY, CDR2 SVGAGI. CDR3 DNA sequence: TGTGCCAGCAGTTCTCCCCGGATCGGGCAGCCCCAGCATTTT. It is translated as CASSSPRIGQPQHF.

The V call is TRBV7-2, the J call TRBJ1-3, with D possibly matching TRBD1 (6 bases). Germline assignment: CDR1 SGHTA and CDR2 FQGNSA. The V end was cut by 5 bases, the J end by 0 bases, with 14 bases between. This CDR3 is built from 16 residues. CDR3 bases: TGTGCCAGCAGCGTCCGGACAGACCTCTCTGGAAACACCATATATTTT. Its protein is CASSVRTDLSGNTIYF. The variable domain in full, completed from reference TRBV7-2 and TRBJ1-3, reads GAGVSQSPSNKVTEKGKDVELRCDPISGHTALYWYRQSLGQGLEFLIYFQGNSAPDKSGLPSDRFSAERTGGSVSTLTIQRTQQEDSAVYLCASSVRTDLSGNTIYFGEGSWLTVV.

This chain connects TRBV6-1 to TRBJ2-1; the match to TRBD2 covers 9 bases. The CDR3 runs to 15 residues. The V gene end was trimmed by 3 bases and the J gene end by 7 bases; junction bases not matched to a gene: 7. Per germline, CDR1 MNHNS and CDR2 SASEGT. The CDR3 here is CASSDGSGRGNEQFF. The DNA for the CDR3 is TGTGCCAGCAGTGATGGTAGCGGGAGAGGTAATGAGCAGTTCTTC.

The gene calls are TRBV5-6 and TRBJ2-1; D call uncertain. V dropped 4 bases and J dropped 5 bases, with 4 bases sitting between them. This CDR3 has 11 amino acids. Germline CDR1 and CDR2: SGHDT and YYEEEE. The CDR3 DNA reads as TGTGCCAGCAGCCGTAACAATGAGCAGTTCTTC. Protein: CASSRNNEQFF.

This chain uses TRBV29-1 with TRBJ2-1, with D possibly being TRBD1 (5 bases). Germline-derived CDR1 and CDR2 are SQVTM and ANQGSEA. V was pared by 4 bases and J by 2 bases, with 15 bases between. The CDR3 is made up of 15 amino acids. The CDR3 is CSVGGERGTYNEQFF. The CDR3 coding sequence is TGCAGCGTTGGGGGCGAGAGAGGCACCTACAATGAGCAGTTCTTC.

V gene TRBV27 combines with J gene TRBJ1-5; 7 bases line up with TRBD1. The CDR3 length is 17 residues. Looked up from germline, CDR1 is MNHEY and CDR2 is SMNVEV (reference sequence). After removal of 5 bases from V and 0 bases from J, the junction contained 10 bases not matched to a gene. The CDR3 spells CASSPYPTGTSNQPQHF. CDR3 nucleotides: TGTGCCAGCAGTCCCTACCCGACAGGGACTAGCAATCAGCCCCAGCATTTT.

The genes are TRBV25-1 and TRBJ1-3, with D tentatively TRBD1 (6 bases). CDR1 MGHDK and CDR2 SYGVNS come from the germline V gene. This CDR3 comprises 14 residues. V lost 3 bases and J 5 bases, leaving 11 bases between the germline ends. CDR3 loop: CASSDRQGRNTIYF. The CDR3 DNA is TGTGCCAGCAGTGATCGTCAGGGGAGAAACACCATATATTTT.

This clone was recorded only once. The V call is TRBV19, the J call TRBJ2-1; 9 bases line up with TRBD1. The CDR3 runs 17 residues. V gave up 3 bases and J gave up 3 bases; unmatched junction bases: 9. The V gene's germline CDR1 is LNHDA and CDR2 SQIVND (reference sequence). The DNA of the CDR3 is TGTGCCAGTAGTATCCCGGGACAGGGTAGACTCTACAATGAGCAGTTCTTC. Amino acids: CASSIPGQGRLYNEQFF.

A word on this clone: Germline is not matched at one junction end, which may reflect a read error. In nucleotides, the CDR3 is TGCGGGACAGGGCGCAACTCTGGGGCCAACGTCCTGACTTTC. This codes for CGTGRNSGANVLTF. J is TRBJ2-6 and V is TRBV30, with 9 nucleotides matching TRBD1. Germline V gene sequence: CDR1 GTSNPN, CDR2 SVGIG (reference sequence). The CDR3 loop spans 14 amino acids.

This rearrangement joins TRBV5-1 to TRBJ2-1; maybe TRBD2 (6 bases). Germline V lookup: CDR1 SGHRS, CDR2 YFSETQ. The CDR3 spans 14 residues. With 0 bases removed from V and 10 bases from J, the gap between germline ends came to 14 bases. Here the CDR3 DNA reads TGCGCCAGCAGCTTGGGAACTAGCCTAGGGGAGCAGTTCTTC. Its translation: CASSLGTSLGEQFF. Full variable domain (missing parts from reference TRBV5-1 and TRBJ2-1): KAGVTQTPRYLIKTRGQQVTLSCSPISGHRSVSWYQQTPGQGLQFLFEYFSETQRNKGNFPGRFSGRQFSNSRSEMNVSTLELGDSALYLCASSLGTSLGEQFFGPGTRLTVL.